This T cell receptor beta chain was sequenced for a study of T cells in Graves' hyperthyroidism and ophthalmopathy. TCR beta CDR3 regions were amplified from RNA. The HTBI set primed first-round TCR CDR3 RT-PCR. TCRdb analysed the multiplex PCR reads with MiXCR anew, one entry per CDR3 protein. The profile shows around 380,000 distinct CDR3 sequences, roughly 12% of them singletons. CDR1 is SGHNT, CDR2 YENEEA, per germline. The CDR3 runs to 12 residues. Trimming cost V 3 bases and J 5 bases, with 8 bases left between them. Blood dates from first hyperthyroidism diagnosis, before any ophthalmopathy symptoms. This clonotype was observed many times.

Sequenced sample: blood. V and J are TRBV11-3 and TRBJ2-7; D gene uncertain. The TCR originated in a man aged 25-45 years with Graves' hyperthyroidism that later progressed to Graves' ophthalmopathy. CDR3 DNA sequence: TGTGCCAGCAGCTTCAGATGGGACGAGCAGTACTTC. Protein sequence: CASSFRWDEQYF.